What follows are 28 T cell receptor beta chains derived from one specimen sequenced in a study of shared clonotypes between healthy human individuals. The method was immunoSEQ multiplex PCR; TCRdb's version includes in-frame clones alone and lacks a portion of them. The table shows some 89,000 clones, with roughly 69% occurring only once. What was sequenced was memory CD8+ T cells sorted from blood. Indicated subset: CD45RO+ cells pooled with CCR7-negative TemRA cells. These receptors were obtained from a man aged 30 to 39 in good health.

The chain employs TRBV9 and TRBJ2-1, with 14 positions matching TRBD2. V gave up 4 bases and J gave up 8 bases; unmatched junction bases: 5. There are 15 residues in the CDR3. Germline CDR1 is SGDLS and CDR2 is YYNGEE. The CDR3 loop reads CASSTGTSGSYEQFF. As DNA, the CDR3 is TGTGCCAGCAGCACCGGGACTAGCGGGAGTTATGAGCAGTTCTTC.

This chain uses TRBV7-2 with TRBJ2-4; 10 bases match TRBD2. V was clipped by 5 bases and J by 0 bases; unmatched bases: 7. The length of the CDR3 is 17 residues. Germline V gene lookup returns CDR1 SGHTA and CDR2 FQGNSA. The CDR3 loop is CASSILAGAVAKNIQYF. The DNA of the CDR3 is TGTGCCAGCAGCATTCTAGCGGGAGCTGTAGCCAAAAACATTCAGTACTTC.

The rearrangement uses TRBV5-6 and TRBJ2-3; 8 nucleotides align to TRBD1. CDR3 length: 14 residues. The J segment lost 4 bases and the V segment lost 3 bases, leaving 4 bases of the junction unmatched. In germline, CDR1 is SGHDT, CDR2 YYEEEE. CDR3 sequence: CASSSSQGADTQYF. As DNA, the CDR3 is TGTGCCAGCAGCTCCTCACAGGGGGCAGATACGCAGTATTTT. Together with reference TRBV5-6 and TRBJ2-3, the CDR3 gives the full variable domain: DAGVTQSPTHLIKTRGQQVTLRCSPKSGHDTVSWYQQALGQGPQFIFQYYEEEERQRGNFPDRFSGHQFPNYSSELNVNALLLGDSALYLCASSSSQGADTQYFGPGTRLTVL.

The chain combines TRBV15 with TRBJ2-5; D is undetermined. The CDR3 contains 14 residues. The V end was cut by 0 bases, the J end by 1 base, with 6 bases between. From germline, CDR1 is LNHNV and CDR2 YYDKDF (reference sequence). The CDR3 nucleotides read TGTGCCACCAGCAGAGATGGCAGCCAAGAGACCCAGTACTTC. It encodes CATSRDGSQETQYF.

CDR3 sequence (DNA): TGTGCCAGCAGCCTGGGGAGGGGGGGCACTGAAGCTTTCTTT. Amino acids: CASSLGRGGTEAFF. The chain joins TRBV5-8 to TRBJ1-1; D is possibly TRBD1 (6 bases). Germline V gene sequence: CDR1 SGHTS, CDR2 YDEGEE. This CDR3 has 14 amino acids. Trimming shortened V by 4 bases and J by 4 bases, and 14 bases separated the two germline ends.

The chain carries TRBV28 and TRBJ2-5; D is possibly TRBD2 (6 bases). The CDR3 has 17 amino acids. CDR1 MDHEN and CDR2 SYDVKM come from the germline V gene. Trimming removed 5 bases at V and 5 bases at J, with 24 bases between. The CDR3 nucleotides are TGTGCCAGCAGTCTCATCTCCGGGACTGAATACTGGGAGACCCAGTACTTC. Its protein is CASSLISGTEYWETQYF. Full variable domain (remainder filled in from reference TRBV28 and TRBJ2-5): DVKVTQSSRYLVKRTGEKVFLECVQDMDHENMFWYRQDPGLGLRLIYFSYDVKMKEKGDIPEGYSVSREKKERFSLILESASTNQTSMYLCASSLISGTEYWETQYFGPGTRLLVL.

The V and J genes are TRBV9 and TRBJ2-4, with 10 bases aligning to TRBD2. V was clipped by 0 bases and J by 0 bases; unmatched bases: 0. Germline CDR1 is SGDLS and CDR2 is YYNGEE. The length of the CDR3 is 16 residues. CDR3 sequence (DNA): TGTGCCAGCAGCGTAGGACTAGCGGGAGCCAAAAACATTCAGTACTTC. Encoded protein: CASSVGLAGAKNIQYF. Combining the CDR3 with reference TRBV9 and TRBJ2-4 gives the whole variable domain DSGVTQTPKHLITATGQRVTLRCSPRSGDLSVYWYQQSLDQGLQFLIQYYNGEERAKGNILERFSAQQFPDLHSELNLSSLELGDSALYFCASSVGLAGAKNIQYFGAGTRLSVL.

V usage is TRBV18 and J usage is TRBJ2-1; possible D gene TRBD1, 6 bases. CDR3 length: 16 residues. V was trimmed by 0 bases and J by 12 bases, leaving 21 bases between them. Germline CDR1 is KGHSH and CDR2 is LQKENI. CDR3 sequence (DNA): TGTGCCAGCTCACCACCGTCACAGGGACCCCAAGTGGTGCAGTTCTTC. It codes for CASSPPSQGPQVVQFF.

This clone has just one count. V gene TRBV6-5 combines with J gene TRBJ2-1; D is possibly TRBD2 (6 bases). From germline, CDR1 is MNHEY and CDR2 SVGAGI. The CDR3 has 14 residues. V was clipped by 5 bases and J by 7 bases, with 15 bases between them. This CDR3 reads CASSQDYPGNEQFF. The CDR3 region has the DNA TGTGCCAGCAGTCAGGACTACCCCGGAAATGAGCAGTTCTTC.

This clone was seen only a few times. This chain connects TRBV11-2 to TRBJ2-7, with D perhaps matching TRBD1 or TRBD2 (5 bases each). V was pared by 4 bases and J by 7 bases, with 17 bases between. Germline loops: CDR1 SGHAT, CDR2 FQNNGV. There are 14 residues in the CDR3. In nucleotides, the CDR3 is TGTGCCAGCAGCTCCGAGCGGTGGGGCAGGGAGCAGTACTTC. This codes for CASSSERWGREQYF.

This chain connects TRBV11-2 to TRBJ1-4; 7 bases line up with TRBD1. The germline V gene encodes CDR1 SGHAT and CDR2 FQNNGV. The trim removed 7 bases at V and 6 bases at J, leaving 5 bases unmatched. This CDR3 is built from 13 residues. The CDR3 DNA reads as TGTGCCAGCAACAGGGGCTGGGATGAAAAACTGTTTTTT. Its translation is CASNRGWDEKLFF.

This clone was detected a few times. The sample contains more than one DNA sequence encoding this CDR3. This chain connects TRBV28 to TRBJ2-7; D not certain. In germline, CDR1 is MDHEN, CDR2 SYDVKM. There are 11 residues in the CDR3. V lost 6 bases, J lost 2 bases, and 5 bases lay in between. DNA for the CDR3: TGTGCCAGCAGCACCACCTACGAGCAGTACTTC. It encodes CASSTTYEQYF. Drawing the rest from reference TRBV28 and TRBJ2-7, the complete variable domain is DVKVTQSSRYLVKRTGEKVFLECVQDMDHENMFWYRQDPGLGLRLIYFSYDVKMKEKGDIPEGYSVSREKKERFSLILESASTNQTSMYLCASSTTYEQYFGPGTRLTVT.

This clone has only a few counts. This rearrangement joins TRBV7-9 to TRBJ2-2; the D gene is possibly TRBD2 (5 bases). Germline lookup yields CDR1 SEHNR and CDR2 FQNEAQ (reference sequence). The CDR3 is 14 residues long. The germline V and J ends were trimmed by 3 bases and 3 bases, with 8 bases remaining between them. The CDR3 DNA sequence: TGTGCCAGCAGCTTCAGGCGGGACACCGGGGAGCTGTTTTTT. Encoded protein: CASSFRRDTGELFF. Variable domain in full (rest from reference TRBV7-9 and TRBJ2-2): DTGVSQNPRHKITKRGQNVTFRCDPISEHNRLYWYRQTLGQGPEFLTYFQNEAQLEKSRLLSDRFSAERPKGSFSTLEIQRTEQGDSAMYLCASSFRRDTGELFFGEGSRLTVL.

This clone has only a few counts. The V gene is TRBV4-1, the J gene TRBJ2-1; D possibly corresponds to TRBD2 (5 bases). Germline V gene data show CDR1 as MGHRA and CDR2 as YSYEKL. The CDR3 consists of 16 residues. Trimming stripped 6 bases from V and 1 base from J, with 16 bases between. Here the CDR3 reads CASSLSEGESYNEQFF. The CDR3 DNA follows: TGCGCCAGCAGTCTTTCAGAGGGAGAGTCCTACAATGAGCAGTTCTTC.

The chain is built from TRBV5-6 and TRBJ2-5, with 8 positions matching TRBD2. Looked up from germline, CDR1 is SGHDT and CDR2 is YYEEEE. CDR3 length: 16 residues. The ends lost 0 bases at V and 2 bases at J; junction bases unmatched: 6. Here the CDR3 reads CASSLGTGLAQETQYF. The CDR3 DNA reads as TGTGCCAGCAGCTTGGGTACCGGACTAGCTCAAGAGACCCAGTACTTC.

The count of this clone is one. The chain couples TRBV9 to TRBJ2-3; D not certain. Germline CDR1 and CDR2: SGDLS and YYNGEE. The CDR3 length is 15 residues. Trimming cost V 1 base and J 0 bases, with 9 bases left between them. CDR3 sequence: CASSVFGRSTDTQYF. The CDR3 DNA is TGTGCCAGCAGCGTATTCGGACGGAGCACAGATACGCAGTATTTT. Based on the CDR3 plus reference TRBV9 and TRBJ2-3, the full variable domain is DSGVTQTPKHLITATGQRVTLRCSPRSGDLSVYWYQQSLDQGLQFLIQYYNGEERAKGNILERFSAQQFPDLHSELNLSSLELGDSALYFCASSVFGRSTDTQYFGPGTRLTVL.

Concerning this clone itself: A far bigger clonotype differs at one base, so this is likely a read error. The V gene is TRBV15, the J gene TRBJ2-1; TRBD2 matches 8 bases. Per the germline V gene, CDR1 is LNHNV and CDR2 is YYDKDF (reference sequence). This CDR3 spans 20 amino acids. This CDR3 is CTTSRPWNSGVSSSYNEQFF. CDR3 sequence (DNA): TGTACCACCAGCAGACCGTGGAATAGCGGGGTATCAAGCTCCTACAATGAGCAGTTCTTC.

V gene TRBV28 combines with J gene TRBJ2-1; D gene ambiguous. The V gene's germline CDR1 is MDHEN and CDR2 SYDVKM. The ends were cut back, 9 bases at V and 8 bases at J, with 14 bases in the middle. The CDR3 is 12 amino acids. CDR3 sequence reads: CASSYPLDEQFF. The CDR3 DNA reads TGTGCCAGTTCATACCCACTGGATGAGCAGTTCTTC.

The rearrangement joins TRBV27 to TRBJ2-1; no definite D call. The CDR3 is 13 amino acids. The germline gives CDR1 MNHEY, CDR2 SMNVEV (reference sequence). Trimming cost V 3 bases and J 9 bases, with 12 bases left between them. CDR3 sequence reads: CASSFNQRGEQFF. The CDR3 coding sequence is TGTGCCAGCAGTTTCAACCAGCGCGGTGAGCAGTTCTTC.

The J gene is TRBJ2-7, the V gene TRBV28, with TRBD1 matching 9 bases. V lost 4 bases to trimming and J lost 6 bases; unmatched junction nucleotides: 4. The CDR3 loop spans 13 amino acids. Germline V lookup: CDR1 MDHEN, CDR2 SYDVKM. The CDR3 sequence: CASSYRGLGEQYF. As DNA, the CDR3 is TGTGCCAGCAGTTACAGGGGGCTGGGCGAGCAGTACTTC.

The chain has TRBV7-9 and TRBJ1-2, with a tentative D call TRBD1 (6 bases). The CDR3 is 17 residues long. V dropped 4 bases and J dropped 4 bases, with 22 bases sitting between them. Germline loops: CDR1 SEHNR, CDR2 FQNEAQ (reference sequence). The CDR3 DNA reads TGTGCCAGCAGCTCAAGGGAAGGAGGGGGTGACGCCTATGGCTACACCTTC. Its protein is CASSSREGGGDAYGYTF. The full variable domain, its missing parts supplied by reference TRBV7-9 and TRBJ1-2, is DTGVSQNPRHKITKRGQNVTFRCDPISEHNRLYWYRQTLGQGPEFLTYFQNEAQLEKSRLLSDRFSAERPKGSFSTLEIQRTEQGDSAMYLCASSSREGGGDAYGYTFGSGTRLTVV.

V is TRBV19 and J is TRBJ1-5, with D possibly being TRBD1 (6 bases). Germline loops: CDR1 LNHDA, CDR2 SQIVND (reference sequence). The length of the CDR3 is 16 residues. Trimming cost V 1 base and J 4 bases, with 14 bases left between them. The CDR3 region has the DNA TGTGCCAGTAGTATAGTACCGACAGGTTTTAATCAGCCCCAGCATTTT. Amino acid sequence: CASSIVPTGFNQPQHF.

The chain links TRBV29-1 to TRBJ2-1, with a weak D call TRBD2 (6 bases). This CDR3 region has 15 residues. V was pared by 6 bases and J by 7 bases, with 22 bases between. Per germline, CDR1 SQVTM and CDR2 ANQGSEA. The CDR3, as DNA: TGCAGCGTGATTCCCCGGGACTCCCAAAGAAATGAGCAGTTCTTC. Amino acid sequence: CSVIPRDSQRNEQFF.

This clone was counted many times. The J gene is TRBJ1-5, the V gene TRBV6-5; D is unresolved. The CDR3 is 15 amino acids. The germline CDR1 and CDR2 sequences are MNHEY and SVGAGI. V shed 8 bases and J shed 0 bases, with 14 bases lying between them. For the CDR3, the DNA is TGTGCCAGCGGAAAGGGCGGTCATAGCAATCAGCCCCAGCATTTT. Translated: CASGKGGHSNQPQHF.

V gene TRBV6-5 combines with J gene TRBJ1-3; no reliable D call. CDR1 and CDR2 (germline): MNHEY, SVGAGI. The CDR3 spans 13 residues. V shed 6 bases and J shed 7 bases, with 13 bases lying between them. CDR3 in amino acids: CASRTGGINTIYF. CDR3 DNA sequence: TGTGCCAGCAGAACGGGCGGGATCAACACCATATATTTT.

The J gene is TRBJ2-3, the V gene TRBV9; perhaps TRBD1 as D (5 bases). The ends were cut back, 0 bases at V and 0 bases at J, with 8 bases in the middle. The CDR3 extends over 15 amino acids. Per the germline V gene, CDR1 is SGDLS and CDR2 is YYNGEE. The CDR3 is CASSVVGASTDTQYF. The CDR3 DNA reads TGTGCCAGCAGCGTAGTAGGGGCTAGCACAGATACGCAGTATTTT. Full variable domain (rest looked up from reference TRBV9 and TRBJ2-3): DSGVTQTPKHLITATGQRVTLRCSPRSGDLSVYWYQQSLDQGLQFLIQYYNGEERAKGNILERFSAQQFPDLHSELNLSSLELGDSALYFCASSVVGASTDTQYFGPGTRLTVL.

CDR3 amino acids: CASSYFLGSNTIYF. The CDR3 DNA follows: TGTGCCAGCAGTTACTTTCTCGGATCGAACACCATATATTTT. This chain connects TRBV6-5 to TRBJ1-3; no definite D call. Germline CDR1 is MNHEY and CDR2 is SVGAGI. V was trimmed by 1 base and J by 7 bases, leaving 11 bases between them. This CDR3 is built from 14 residues.

This clone was counted between two and nine times. The rearrangement uses TRBV7-6 and TRBJ2-1; D is possibly TRBD2 (5 bases). V was trimmed by 1 base and J by 3 bases, leaving 16 bases between them. CDR1 and CDR2 from the germline V gene are SGHVS and FNYEAQ. The CDR3 runs 17 residues. The DNA for the CDR3 is TGTGCCAGCAGCTTAGGCGGCGGCGGGCGTTTCTACAATGAGCAGTTCTTC. It translates to CASSLGGGGRFYNEQFF.